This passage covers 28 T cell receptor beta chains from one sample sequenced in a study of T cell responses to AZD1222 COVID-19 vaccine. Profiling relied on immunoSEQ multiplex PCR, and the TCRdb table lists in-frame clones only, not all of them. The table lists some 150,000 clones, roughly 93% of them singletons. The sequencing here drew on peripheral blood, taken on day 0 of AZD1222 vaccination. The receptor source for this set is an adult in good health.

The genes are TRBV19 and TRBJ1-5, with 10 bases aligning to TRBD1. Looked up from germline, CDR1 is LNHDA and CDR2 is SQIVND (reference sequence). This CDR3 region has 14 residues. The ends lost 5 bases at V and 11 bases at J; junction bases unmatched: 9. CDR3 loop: CASSEGTGVRSQHF. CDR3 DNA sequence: TGTGCCAGTAGTGAAGGGACAGGGGTTCGGTCCCAGCATTTT.

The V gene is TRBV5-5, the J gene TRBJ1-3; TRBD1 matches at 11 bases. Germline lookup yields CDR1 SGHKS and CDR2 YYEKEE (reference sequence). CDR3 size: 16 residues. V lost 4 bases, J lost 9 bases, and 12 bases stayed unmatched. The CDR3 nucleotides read TGTGCCAGCAGCCCCACCGGGACAGGGGGGAAGAGCACCATATATTTT. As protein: CASSPTGTGGKSTIYF. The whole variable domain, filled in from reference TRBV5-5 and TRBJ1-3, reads DAGVTQSPTHLIKTRGQQVTLRCSPISGHKSVSWYQQVLGQGPQFIFQYYEKEERGRGNFPDRFSARQFPNYSSELNVNALLLGDSALYLCASSPTGTGGKSTIYFGEGSWLTVV.

The CDR3 loop reads CASSLASGTGEETQYF. The CDR3 nucleotides are TGCGCCAGCAGCTTGGCCAGTGGGACAGGGGAAGAGACCCAGTACTTC. The chain combines TRBV5-1 with TRBJ2-5, with 10 bases identical to TRBD1. This CDR3 has 16 amino acids. V lost 0 bases, J lost 3 bases, and 5 bases stayed unmatched. CDR1 and CDR2 (germline): SGHRS, YFSETQ.

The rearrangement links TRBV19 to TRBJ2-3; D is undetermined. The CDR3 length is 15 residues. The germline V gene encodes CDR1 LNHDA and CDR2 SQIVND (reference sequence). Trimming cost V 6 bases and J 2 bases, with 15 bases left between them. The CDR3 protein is CASRLTGIITDTQYF. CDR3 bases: TGTGCCAGTAGGCTCACTGGAATCATCACAGATACGCAGTATTTT.

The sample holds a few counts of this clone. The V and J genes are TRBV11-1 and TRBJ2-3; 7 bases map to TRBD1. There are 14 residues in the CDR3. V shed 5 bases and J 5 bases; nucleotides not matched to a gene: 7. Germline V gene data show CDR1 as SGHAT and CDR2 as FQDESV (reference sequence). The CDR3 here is CASSRTGQVDTQYF. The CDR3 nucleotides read TGTGCCAGCAGCAGAACCGGACAGGTAGATACGCAGTATTTT.

The CDR3 DNA is TGTGCCAGCAGTTACTCGAGTGAACAGTCCACCGGGGAGCTGTTTTTT. Its protein is CASSYSSEQSTGELFF. V and J are TRBV6-6 and TRBJ2-2; no firm D call. The V end lost 0 bases, the J end lost 4 bases, and 12 bases lay between the germline ends. The CDR3 runs to 16 residues. CDR1 is MNHNY, CDR2 SVGAGI, per germline (reference sequence).

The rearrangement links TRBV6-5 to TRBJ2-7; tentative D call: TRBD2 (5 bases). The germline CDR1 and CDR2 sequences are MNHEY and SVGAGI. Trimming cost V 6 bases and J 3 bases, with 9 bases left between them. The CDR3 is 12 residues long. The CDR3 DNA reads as TGTGCCAGCAGCGAGGGTGTCTACGAGCAGTACTTC. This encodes CASSEGVYEQYF.

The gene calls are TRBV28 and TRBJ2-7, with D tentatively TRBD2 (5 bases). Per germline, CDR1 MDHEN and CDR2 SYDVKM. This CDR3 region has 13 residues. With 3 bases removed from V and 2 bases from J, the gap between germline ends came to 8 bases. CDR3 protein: CASSFLRAYEQYF. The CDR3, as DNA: TGTGCCAGCAGTTTCTTGCGGGCCTACGAGCAGTACTTC.

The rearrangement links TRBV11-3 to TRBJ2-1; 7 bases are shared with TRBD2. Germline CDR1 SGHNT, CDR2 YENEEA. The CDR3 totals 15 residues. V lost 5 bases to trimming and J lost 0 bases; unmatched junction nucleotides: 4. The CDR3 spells CASSIREGSYNEQFF. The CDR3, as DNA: TGTGCCAGCAGCATAAGGGAGGGCTCCTACAATGAGCAGTTCTTC.

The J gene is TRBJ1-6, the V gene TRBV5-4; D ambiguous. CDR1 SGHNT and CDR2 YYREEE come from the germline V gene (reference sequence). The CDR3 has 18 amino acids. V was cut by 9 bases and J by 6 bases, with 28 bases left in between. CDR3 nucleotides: TGTGCCACCAAAATGACGGAGGAGGGCCGACTGCTTAATTCACCCCTCCACTTT. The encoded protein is CATKMTEEGRLLNSPLHF.

Here the CDR3 reads CSVEGTGAEQYF. The CDR3 DNA follows: TGCAGCGTTGAAGGGACGGGCGCCGAGCAGTACTTC. V gene TRBV29-1 combines with J gene TRBJ2-7; D gene ambiguous. With 1 base removed from V and 6 bases from J, the gap between germline ends came to 10 bases. Germline CDR1 and CDR2: SQVTM and ANQGSEA. CDR3 length: 12 amino acids.

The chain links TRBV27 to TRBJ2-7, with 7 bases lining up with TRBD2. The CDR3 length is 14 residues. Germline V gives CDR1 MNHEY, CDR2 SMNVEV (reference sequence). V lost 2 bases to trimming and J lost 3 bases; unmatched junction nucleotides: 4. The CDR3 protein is CASSLRGSRYEQYF. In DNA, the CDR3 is TGTGCCAGCAGTTTACGCGGGAGTCGCTACGAGCAGTACTTC.

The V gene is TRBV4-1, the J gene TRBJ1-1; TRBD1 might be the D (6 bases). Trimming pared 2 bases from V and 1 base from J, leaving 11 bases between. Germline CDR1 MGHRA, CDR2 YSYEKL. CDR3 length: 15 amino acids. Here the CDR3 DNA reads TGCGCCAGCAGCCAAATACAGGGCCAGAACACTGAAGCTTTCTTT. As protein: CASSQIQGQNTEAFF.

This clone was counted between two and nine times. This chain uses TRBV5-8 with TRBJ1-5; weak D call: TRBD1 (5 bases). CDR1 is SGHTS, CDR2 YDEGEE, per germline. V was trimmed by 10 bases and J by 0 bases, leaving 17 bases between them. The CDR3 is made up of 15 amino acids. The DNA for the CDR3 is TGTGCCCCTTGGGGCCGGACATATAGCAATCAGCCCCAGCATTTT. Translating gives CAPWGRTYSNQPQHF.

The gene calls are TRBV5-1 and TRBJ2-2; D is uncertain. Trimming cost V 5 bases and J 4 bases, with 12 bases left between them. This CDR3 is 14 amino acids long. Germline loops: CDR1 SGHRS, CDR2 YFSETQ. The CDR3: CASRVGVSTGELFF. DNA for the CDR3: TGCGCCAGCAGGGTTGGGGTGAGCACCGGGGAGCTGTTTTTT.

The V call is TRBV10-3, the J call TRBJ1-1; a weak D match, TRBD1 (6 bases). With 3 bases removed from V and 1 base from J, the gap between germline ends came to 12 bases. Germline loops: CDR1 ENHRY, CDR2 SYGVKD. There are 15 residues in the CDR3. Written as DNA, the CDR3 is TGTGCCATCAGTGATCAAAGGGGGGGGAACACTGAAGCTTTCTTT. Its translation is CAISDQRGGNTEAFF.

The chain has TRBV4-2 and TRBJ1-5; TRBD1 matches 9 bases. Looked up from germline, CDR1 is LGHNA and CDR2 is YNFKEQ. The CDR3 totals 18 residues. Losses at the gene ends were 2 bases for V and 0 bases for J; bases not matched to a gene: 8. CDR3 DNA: TGTGCCAGCAGCCAAAACTCCGGGACAGGGTTTAGCAATCAGCCCCAGCATTTT. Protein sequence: CASSQNSGTGFSNQPQHF.

CDR3 DNA: TGTGCCAGTAAAACAGGGAACACTGAAGCTTTCTTT. It yields the protein CASKTGNTEAFF. This chain uses TRBV19 with TRBJ1-1; perhaps TRBD1 as D (5 bases). Trimming stripped 7 bases from V and 1 base from J, with 7 bases between. This CDR3 spans 12 amino acids. Germline CDR1 reads LNHDA; CDR2 reads SQIVND (reference sequence).

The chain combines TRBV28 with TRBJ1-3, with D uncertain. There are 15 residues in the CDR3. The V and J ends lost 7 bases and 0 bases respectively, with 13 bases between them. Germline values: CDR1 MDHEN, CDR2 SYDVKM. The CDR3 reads CASTSDSFSGNTIYF. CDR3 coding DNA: TGTGCCAGCACCTCCGACTCCTTCTCTGGAAACACCATATATTTT.

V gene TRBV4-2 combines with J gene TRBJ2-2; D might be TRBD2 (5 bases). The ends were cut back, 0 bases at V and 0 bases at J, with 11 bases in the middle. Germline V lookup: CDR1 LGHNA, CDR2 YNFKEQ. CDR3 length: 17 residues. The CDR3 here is CASSQDGGRSNTGELFF. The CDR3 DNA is TGTGCCAGCAGCCAAGATGGCGGGCGATCGAACACCGGGGAGCTGTTTTTT.

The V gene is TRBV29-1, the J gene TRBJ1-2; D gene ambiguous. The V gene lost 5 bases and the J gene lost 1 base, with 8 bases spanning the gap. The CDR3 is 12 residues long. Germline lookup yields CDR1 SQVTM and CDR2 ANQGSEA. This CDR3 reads CSVSWGNYGYTF. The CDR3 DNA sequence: TGCAGCGTTTCATGGGGTAACTATGGCTACACCTTC.

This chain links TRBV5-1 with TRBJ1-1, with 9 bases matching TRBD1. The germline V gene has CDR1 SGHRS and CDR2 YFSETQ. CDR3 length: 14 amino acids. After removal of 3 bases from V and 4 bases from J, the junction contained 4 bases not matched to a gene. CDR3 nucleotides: TGCGCCAGCAGCTCAAGACAGGGGGTCACTGAAGCTTTCTTT. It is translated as CASSSRQGVTEAFF.

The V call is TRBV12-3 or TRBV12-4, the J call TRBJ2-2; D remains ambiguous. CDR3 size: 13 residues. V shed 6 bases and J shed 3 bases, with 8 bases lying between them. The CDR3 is CASSLLHTGELFF. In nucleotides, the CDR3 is TGTGCCAGCAGCTTATTACACACCGGGGAGCTGTTTTTT.

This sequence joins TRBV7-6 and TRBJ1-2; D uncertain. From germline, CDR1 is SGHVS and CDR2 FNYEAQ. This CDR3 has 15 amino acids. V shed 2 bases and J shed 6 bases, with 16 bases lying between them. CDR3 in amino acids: CASSLSGQDPNGYTF. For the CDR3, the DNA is TGTGCCAGCAGCTTATCTGGGCAGGACCCTAATGGCTACACCTTC. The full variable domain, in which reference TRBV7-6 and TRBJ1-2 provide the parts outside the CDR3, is GAGVSQSPRYKVTKRGQDVALRCDPISGHVSLYWYRQALGQGPEFLTYFNYEAQQDKSGLPNDRFSAERPEGSISTLTIQRTEQRDSAMYRCASSLSGQDPNGYTFGSGTRLTVV.

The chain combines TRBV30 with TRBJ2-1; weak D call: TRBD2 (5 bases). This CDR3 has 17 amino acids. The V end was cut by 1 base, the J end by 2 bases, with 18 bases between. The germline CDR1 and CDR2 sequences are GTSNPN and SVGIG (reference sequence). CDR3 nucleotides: TGTGCCTGGAGTGCCCCGTGGCGTATGAGGGCCTACAATGAGCAGTTCTTC. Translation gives CAWSAPWRMRAYNEQFF. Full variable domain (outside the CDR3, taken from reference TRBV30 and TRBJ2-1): SQTIHQWPATLVQPVGSPLSLECTVEGTSNPNLYWYRQAAGRGLQLLFYSVGIGQISSEVPQNLSASRPQDRQFILSSKKLLLSDSGFYLCAWSAPWRMRAYNEQFFGPGTRLTVL.

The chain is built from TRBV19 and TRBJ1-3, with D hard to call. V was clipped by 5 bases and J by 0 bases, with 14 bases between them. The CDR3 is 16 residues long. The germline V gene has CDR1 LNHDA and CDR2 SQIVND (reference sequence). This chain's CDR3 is CASSLEALSSGNTIYF. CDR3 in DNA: TGTGCCAGTAGTCTCGAGGCCCTTAGCTCTGGAAACACCATATATTTT.

DNA of the CDR3: TGTGCCAGGACAGGAGACACTGAAGCTTTCTTT. This codes for CARTGDTEAFF. The chain has TRBV2 and TRBJ1-1, with D tentatively TRBD1 (6 bases). This CDR3 has 11 residues. CDR1 is SNHLY and CDR2 is FYNNEI in the germline V gene. V was shortened by 9 bases and J by 3 bases, with 8 bases between the two germline ends. The full variable domain, completed using reference TRBV2 and TRBJ1-1, is EPEVTQTPSHQVTQMGQEVILRCVPISNHLYFYWYRQILGQKVEFLVSFYNNEISEKSEIFDDQFSVERPDGSNFTLKIRSTKLEDSAMYFCARTGDTEAFFGQGTRLTVV.

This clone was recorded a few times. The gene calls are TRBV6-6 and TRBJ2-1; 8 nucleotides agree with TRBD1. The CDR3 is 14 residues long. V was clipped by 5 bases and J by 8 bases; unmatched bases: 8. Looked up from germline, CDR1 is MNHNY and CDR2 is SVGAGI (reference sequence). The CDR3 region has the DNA TGTGCCAGCAGTAAACAGGACAGGGCGGATGAGCAGTTCTTC. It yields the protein CASSKQDRADEQFF.